The entry that follows covers one TCR beta chain sequence. PCR employed 60 Vbeta and 13 Jbeta primers. Assay used: immunoSEQ multiplex PCR; TCRdb lists only in-frame clones, some missing. The sample has 95,000 to 150,000 clones, more than 65% seen once. The sample is drawn from a study of cytomegalovirus exposure and HLA in healthy donors. With V trimmed by 9 bases and J by 2 bases, 8 bases remained unmatched. CDR3 length: 13 residues. CDR1 is SGHRS and CDR2 is YFSETQ in the germline V gene. This receptor was obtained from a woman aged 55-70 years in good health and CMV-seropositive. The chain combines TRBV5-1 with TRBJ2-7; 7 bases are a match to TRBD1. Input material: PBMCs. CDR3 sequence reads: CATSPRGTYEQYF. The CDR3 DNA follows: TGCGCCACCTCGCCCAGGGGGACCTACGAGCAGTACTTC.